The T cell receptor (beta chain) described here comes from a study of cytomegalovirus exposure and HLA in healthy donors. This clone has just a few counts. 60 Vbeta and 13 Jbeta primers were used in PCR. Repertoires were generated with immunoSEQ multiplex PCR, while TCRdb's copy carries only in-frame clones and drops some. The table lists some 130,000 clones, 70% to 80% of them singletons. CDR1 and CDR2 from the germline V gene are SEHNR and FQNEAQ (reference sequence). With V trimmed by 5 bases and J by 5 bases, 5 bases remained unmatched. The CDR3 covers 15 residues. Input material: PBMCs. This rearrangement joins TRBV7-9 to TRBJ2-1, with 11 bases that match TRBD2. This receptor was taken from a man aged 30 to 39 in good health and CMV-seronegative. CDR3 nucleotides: TGTGCCAGCAGCGTTAGCGGGAGGGCCCACAATGAGCAGTTCTTC. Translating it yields CASSVSGRAHNEQFF. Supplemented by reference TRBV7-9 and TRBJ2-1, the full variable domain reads DTGVSQNPRHKITKRGQNVTFRCDPISEHNRLYWYRQTLGQGPEFLTYFQNEAQLEKSRLLSDRFSAERPKGSFSTLEIQRTEQGDSAMYLCASSVSGRAHNEQFFGPGTRLTVL.